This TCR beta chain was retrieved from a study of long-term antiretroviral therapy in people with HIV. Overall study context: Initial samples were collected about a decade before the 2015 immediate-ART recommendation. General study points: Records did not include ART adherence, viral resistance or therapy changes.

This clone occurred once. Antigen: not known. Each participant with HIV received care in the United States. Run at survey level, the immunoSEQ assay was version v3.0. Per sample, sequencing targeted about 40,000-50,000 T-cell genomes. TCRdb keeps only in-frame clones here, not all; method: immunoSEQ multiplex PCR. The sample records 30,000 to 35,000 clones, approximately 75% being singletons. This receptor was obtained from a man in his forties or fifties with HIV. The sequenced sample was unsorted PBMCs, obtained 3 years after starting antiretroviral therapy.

This chain's CDR3 is CASSLAPRRGEQYF. The CDR3 region has the DNA TGTGCCAGCAGCTTAGCCCCCCGCCGGGGCGAGCAGTACTTC. The gene calls are TRBV7-2 and TRBJ2-7; the D gene is possibly TRBD2 (5 bases). This CDR3 comprises 14 residues. Germline lookup yields CDR1 SGHTA and CDR2 FQGNSA. Trimming left V 0 bases short and J 6 bases short, with 12 bases between.